The clone carrying this T cell receptor beta chain was detected many times. Its cognate antigen is unknown. TCRdb independently ran MiXCR on the RT-PCR reads; one entry per CDR3 protein. The sample holds hundreds of thousands of distinct CDR3 sequences, around 20% seen once. The sample originates from a study of response to subunit inactivated influenza vaccine. Whole-study findings and limits: Authors suggested each seasonal flu vaccination may recruit only limited numbers of new T cells.

This CDR3 region has 15 residues. J was trimmed by 4 bases and V by 5 bases; bases with no gene match: 5. The germline V gene has CDR1 MNHEY and CDR2 SVGEGT. This TCR was recovered from a man between 50 and 70 years old who received an inactivated influenza vaccine. The sample in question was PBMCs from blood, obtained less than 22 months after vaccination. This chain joins TRBV6-2 or TRBV6-3 and TRBJ1-5, with 10 bases fitting TRBD1. This CDR3 reads CASSPTGQGNQPQHF. CDR3 nucleotide sequence: TGTGCCAGCAGTCCAACGGGACAGGGGAATCAGCCCCAGCATTTT.